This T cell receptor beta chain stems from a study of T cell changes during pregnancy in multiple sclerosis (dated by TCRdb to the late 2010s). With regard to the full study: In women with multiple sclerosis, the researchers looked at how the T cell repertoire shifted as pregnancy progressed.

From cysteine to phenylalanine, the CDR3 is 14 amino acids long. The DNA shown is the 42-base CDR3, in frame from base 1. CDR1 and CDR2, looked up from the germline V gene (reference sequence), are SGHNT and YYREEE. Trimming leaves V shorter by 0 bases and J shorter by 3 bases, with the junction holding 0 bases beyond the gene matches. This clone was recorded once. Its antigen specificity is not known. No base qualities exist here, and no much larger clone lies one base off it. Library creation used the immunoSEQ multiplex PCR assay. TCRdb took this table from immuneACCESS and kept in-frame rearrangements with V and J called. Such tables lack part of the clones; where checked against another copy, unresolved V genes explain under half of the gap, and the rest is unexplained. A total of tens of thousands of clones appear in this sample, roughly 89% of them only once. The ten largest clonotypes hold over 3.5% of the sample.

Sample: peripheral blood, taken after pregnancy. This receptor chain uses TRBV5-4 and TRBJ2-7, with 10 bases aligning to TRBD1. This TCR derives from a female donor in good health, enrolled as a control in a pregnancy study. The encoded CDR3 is CASSLGDRGYEQYF. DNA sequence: TGTGCCAGCAGCTTGGGGGACAGGGGCTACGAGCAGTACTTC.